These 22 T cell receptor beta chains were sequenced from one sample in a study of cytomegalovirus exposure and HLA in healthy donors. Use of 60 Vbeta and 13 Jbeta primers characterized the PCR. Measured with immunoSEQ multiplex PCR; TCRdb has only the in-frame clones, and not every one. This sample carries some 150,000 clones, 8.9% of them seen once, and the ten largest clones take roughly 6.4%. Material: PBMCs. Receptor source: a woman in her thirties or forties in good health and CMV-seropositive.

This clone has only a few counts. The chain couples TRBV5-1 to TRBJ1-1; TRBD1 aligns across 9 bases. This CDR3 comprises 14 residues. V was clipped by 5 bases and J by 1 base; unmatched bases: 3. Germline assignment: CDR1 SGHRS and CDR2 YFSETQ. CDR3 sequence reads: CASSTGGGNTEAFF. The CDR3 coding sequence is TGCGCCAGCAGTACAGGGGGCGGGAACACTGAAGCTTTCTTT.

There are a few counts of this clone. The chain recombines TRBV25-1 with TRBJ1-2, with 9 nucleotides matching TRBD1. Germline V CDR1 and CDR2: MGHDK, SYGVNS. There are 17 residues in the CDR3. V trimming: 4 bases; J trimming: 3 bases; junction bases outside the gene matches: 12. The CDR3 coding sequence is TGTGCCAGCAGTGGTGGCCCTAACAGGGGGCGCGACTATGGCTACACCTTC. This codes for CASSGGPNRGRDYGYTF.

The CDR3 DNA reads TGTGCCAGCAGCCAGCACAGGGGCAATCAGCCCCAGCATTTT. It encodes CASSQHRGNQPQHF. The rearrangement uses TRBV6-5 and TRBJ1-5; TRBD1 is a possible D gene (6 bases). V was clipped by 6 bases and J by 2 bases, with 11 bases between them. The length of the CDR3 is 14 residues. Germline V lookup: CDR1 MNHEY, CDR2 SVGAGI.

This clone was detected ten times or more. V gene TRBV23-1 combines with J gene TRBJ1-5; 8 bases are a match to TRBD1. TRBV23-1 is labeled an ORF, and its function is uncertain. Losses at the gene ends were 2 bases for V and 0 bases for J; bases not matched to a gene: 6. The CDR3 is made up of 17 amino acids. The CDR3 reads CASSQPRTGPSNQPQHF. The CDR3 DNA reads as TGCGCCAGCAGTCAACCCCGGACAGGGCCTAGCAATCAGCCCCAGCATTTT.

This clone was recorded a few times. The V and J genes are TRBV7-6 and TRBJ2-7; the match to TRBD1 covers 10 bases. Germline-derived CDR1 and CDR2 are SGHVS and FNYEAQ. V lost 1 base to trimming and J lost 2 bases; unmatched junction nucleotides: 11. CDR3 length: 18 residues. The CDR3 bases are TGTGCCAGCAGCTTAGTAATTCGGGACAGGGGAGGGACCTACGAGCAGTACTTC. Its translation is CASSLVIRDRGGTYEQYF.

This clone came up a few times. The chain recombines TRBV4-2 with TRBJ2-3; the match to TRBD2 covers 7 bases. The CDR3 is made up of 15 amino acids. V lost 1 base to trimming and J lost 1 base; unmatched junction nucleotides: 2. Germline values: CDR1 LGHNA, CDR2 YNFKEQ. The DNA for the CDR3 is TGTGCCAGCAGCCAAGTAAGCGGGGGCACAGATACGCAGTATTTT. It translates to CASSQVSGGTDTQYF.

This clone has a count of ten or more. The rearrangement links TRBV2 to TRBJ1-6, with TRBD1 identical over 8 bases. The junction had 6 bases not matched to a gene; V was cut back by 5 bases and J by 9 bases. The CDR3 covers 14 residues. Germline V gene lookup returns CDR1 SNHLY and CDR2 FYNNEI. Here the CDR3 DNA reads TGTGCCAGCAGTCCCGGACAGGGCACTTCACCCCTCCACTTT. This sequence encodes CASSPGQGTSPLHF.

This chain links TRBV2 with TRBJ2-7; 10 bases are a match to TRBD2. Unmatched junction bases numbered 8, after V lost 6 bases and J lost 6 bases. Germline loops: CDR1 SNHLY, CDR2 FYNNEI. This CDR3 contains 14 residues. CDR3 region: CASRKSGGAGEQYF. In nucleotides, the CDR3 is TGTGCCAGCAGAAAGAGCGGGGGGGCTGGCGAGCAGTACTTC.

The genes are TRBV10-2 and TRBJ2-1; TRBD2 aligns across 9 bases. Germline lookup yields CDR1 WSHSY and CDR2 SAAADI. V was pared by 3 bases and J by 15 bases, with 12 bases of the junction left unmatched. The CDR3 runs to 14 residues. For the CDR3, the DNA is TGCGCCAGCAGTGAAGAGCGGGGGGTCACCCAATCGTTCTTC. Residues: CASSEERGVTQSFF.

There are a few counts of this clone. The gene calls are TRBV6-5 and TRBJ1-5, with a tentative D call TRBD1 (5 bases). Germline V gene lookup returns CDR1 MNHEY and CDR2 SVGAGI. CDR3 size: 15 residues. V lost 6 bases and J lost 2, with 14 bases in between. CDR3 coding DNA: TGTGCCAGCAGCCCTGTCGGAGGGGGCAATCAGCCCCAGCATTTT. This codes for CASSPVGGGNQPQHF.

This chain uses TRBV6-6 with TRBJ2-7; 8 bases map to TRBD1. The J segment lost 4 bases and the V segment lost 6 bases, leaving 8 bases of the junction unmatched. The V gene's germline CDR1 is MNHNY and CDR2 SVGAGI (reference sequence). The CDR3 has 14 residues. The CDR3 region is CASSPRDRLYEQYF. Written as DNA, the CDR3 is TGTGCCAGCAGCCCACGGGACAGGCTTTACGAGCAGTACTTC.

This clone has more than one count but fewer than ten. This chain connects TRBV4-1 to TRBJ1-5; D is possibly TRBD1 (6 bases). Germline V gives CDR1 MGHRA, CDR2 YSYEKL. The ends were cut back, 1 base at V and 4 bases at J, with 14 bases in the middle. This CDR3 is built from 16 residues. The chain's CDR3 is CASSQGWGQENQPQHF. The CDR3 nucleotides are TGCGCCAGCAGCCAAGGTTGGGGGCAGGAAAATCAGCCCCAGCATTTT.

The gene calls are TRBV6-5 and TRBJ1-2; D not certain. Trimming removed 6 bases at V and 7 bases at J, with 12 bases between. The germline CDR1 and CDR2 sequences are MNHEY and SVGAGI. There are 12 residues in the CDR3. CDR3 sequence (DNA): TGTGCCAGCAGCCAATTCCGGGGTGGCTACACCTTC. As protein: CASSQFRGGYTF.

The chain employs TRBV14 and TRBJ2-5; tentatively, D is TRBD1 (5 bases). Trimming took 5 bases from V and 5 from J, leaving 15 bases between them. The germline gives CDR1 SGHDN, CDR2 FVKESK. There are 14 residues in the CDR3. The CDR3 region has the DNA TGTGCCAGCAGCTTGAGACCTGGGGCGGAGACCCAGTACTTC. Its protein is CASSLRPGAETQYF.

This clone was recorded a few times. CDR3 sequence reads: CASSQGYRGTSTDTQYF. In nucleotides, the CDR3 is TGTGCCAGCAGCCAAGGTTACCGGGGGACTAGCACAGATACGCAGTATTTT. The V call is TRBV14, the J call TRBJ2-3; D is possibly TRBD2 (6 bases). V was clipped by 1 base and J by 0 bases, with 14 bases between them. The CDR3 covers 17 residues. Looked up from germline, CDR1 is SGHDN and CDR2 is FVKESK. The entire variable domain, with the rest obtained from reference TRBV14 and TRBJ2-3, is as follows: EAGVTQFPSHSVIEKGQTVTLRCDPISGHDNLYWYRRVMGKEIKFLLHFVKESKQDESGMPNNRFLAERTGGTYSTLKVQPAELEDSGVYFCASSQGYRGTSTDTQYFGPGTRLTVL.

This clone occurred a few times. The gene calls are TRBV15 and TRBJ2-2; 10 bases align to TRBD1. Germline assignment: CDR1 LNHNV and CDR2 YYDKDF (reference sequence). The CDR3 sequence is 15 residues long. Trimming at V came to 5 bases and at J to 5 bases, leaving 5 bases not matched to a gene. CDR3 protein: CATSATGGGTGELFF. CDR3 nucleotide sequence: TGTGCCACCAGCGCGACAGGGGGCGGGACCGGGGAGCTGTTTTTT.

The V and J genes are TRBV7-8 and TRBJ1-6, with D unresolved. With 0 bases removed from V and 3 bases from J, the gap between germline ends came to 3 bases. The CDR3 covers 14 residues. CDR1 is SGHVS, CDR2 FQNEAQ, per germline. The CDR3 DNA is TGTGCCAGCAGCTTAGCCCTCTATAATTCACCCCTCCACTTT. Encoded protein: CASSLALYNSPLHF.

In DNA form, the CDR3 reads TGCGCCAGCAGCTGGGGGACAGGGAACACCGGGGAGCTGTTTTTT. It specifies CASSWGTGNTGELFF. The chain is built from TRBV5-1 and TRBJ2-2; 8 bases align to TRBD1. The CDR3 is made up of 15 amino acids. The V segment lost 3 bases and the J segment 1 base; nucleotides outside the gene matches: 2. Looked up from germline, CDR1 is SGHRS and CDR2 is YFSETQ.

This sequence joins TRBV7-8 and TRBJ1-2, with D possibly being TRBD1 (6 bases). CDR1 is SGHVS and CDR2 is FQNEAQ in the germline V gene. This CDR3 is 13 amino acids long. V was cut by 5 bases and J by 6 bases, with 13 bases left in between. CDR3 DNA: TGTGCCAGCAGCCTAGGACAGTTCGATGGCTACACCTTC. Amino acid sequence: CASSLGQFDGYTF.

This clone came up a few times. The chain employs TRBV11-2 and TRBJ2-7, with 9 bases lining up with TRBD2. Germline V lookup: CDR1 SGHAT, CDR2 FQNNGV. The CDR3 covers 15 residues. After removal of 5 bases from V and 2 bases from J, the junction contained 7 bases not matched to a gene. The CDR3 nucleotides are TGTGCCAGCAGCCCCGAGGCTAGCGGGGCCTACGAGCAGTACTTC. Amino acid sequence: CASSPEASGAYEQYF.

This clone was counted a few times. The genes are TRBV11-2 and TRBJ2-7, with a tentative D call TRBD1 (6 bases). This CDR3 spans 14 amino acids. Deletions cut 6 bases from V and 2 bases from J, with 14 bases between. Per the germline V gene, CDR1 is SGHAT and CDR2 is FQNNGV. The CDR3 loop reads CASSFGTRTYEQYF. The CDR3 nucleotides are TGTGCCAGCAGTTTCGGGACAAGGACCTACGAGCAGTACTTC.

The V and J genes are TRBV5-6 and TRBJ2-7; weak D call: TRBD2 (6 bases). CDR3 length: 14 residues. V was trimmed by 4 bases and J by 6 bases, leaving 17 bases between them. From germline, CDR1 is SGHDT and CDR2 YYEEEE. The CDR3 nucleotides are TGTGCCAGCAGCCCCTACGGAGGGGCCTGCGAGCAGTACTTC. It is translated as CASSPYGGACEQYF.